This TCR beta chain derives from a study of T cell responses to AZD1222 COVID-19 vaccine. Sequencing used immunoSEQ multiplex PCR; TCRdb keeps in-frame clones, though not all of them. The profile shows about 84,000 clones, approximately 83% of them singletons. On this clone itself: Antigen: not known.

The CDR3 contains 17 residues. Germline-derived CDR1 and CDR2 are SGHRS and YFSETQ. The V and J ends lost 0 bases and 6 bases respectively, with 19 bases between them. Overall study findings and caveats: Two AZD1222 doses significantly raised spike-specific TCR breadth and depth over controls. In a largely white British group with more females than males, clonal diversity was possibly underestimated. In all cases, repertoires were sampled only after the peak T cell response. Close to half of spike-specific TCRs reportedly recognize unmutated variant regions.

This receptor was taken from an adult who received the AZD1222 COVID-19 vaccine. Material: peripheral blood, obtained 28 days after the second AZD1222 dose. The V and J genes are TRBV5-1 and TRBJ2-1; D may be TRBD1 (6 bases). The CDR3: CASSLAPGAGAGNEQFF. The CDR3 DNA reads as TGCGCCAGCAGCTTGGCCCCTGGGGCAGGGGCTGGCAATGAGCAGTTCTTC.